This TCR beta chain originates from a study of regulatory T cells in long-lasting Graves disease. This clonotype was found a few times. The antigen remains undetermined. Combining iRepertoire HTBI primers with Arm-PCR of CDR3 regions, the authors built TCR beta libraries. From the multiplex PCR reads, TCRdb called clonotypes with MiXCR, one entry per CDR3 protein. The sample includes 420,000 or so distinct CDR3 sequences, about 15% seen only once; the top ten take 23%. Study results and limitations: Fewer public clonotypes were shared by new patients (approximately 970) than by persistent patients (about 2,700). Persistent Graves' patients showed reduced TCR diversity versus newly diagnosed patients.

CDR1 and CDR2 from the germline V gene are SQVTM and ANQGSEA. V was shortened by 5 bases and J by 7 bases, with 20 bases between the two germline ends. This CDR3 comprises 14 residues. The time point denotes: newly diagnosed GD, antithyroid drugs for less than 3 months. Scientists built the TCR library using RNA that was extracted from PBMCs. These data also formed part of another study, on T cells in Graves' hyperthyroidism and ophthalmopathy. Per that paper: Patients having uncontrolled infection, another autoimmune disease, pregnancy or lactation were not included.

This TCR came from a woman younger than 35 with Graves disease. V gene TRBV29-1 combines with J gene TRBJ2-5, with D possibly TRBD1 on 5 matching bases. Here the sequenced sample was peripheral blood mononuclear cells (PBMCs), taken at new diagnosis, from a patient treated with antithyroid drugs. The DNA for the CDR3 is TGCAGCGTTCAACCCGCAGGGATCTTAATGACCCAGTACTTC. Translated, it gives CSVQPAGILMTQYF.